This TCR beta chain was observed in a study of T cell repertoires in cytomegalovirus infection. Looking at the study overall: From public TCR beta signatures came an indication of both CMV infection and matching HLA type. Overall study results and limits: Summed public TCR beta family frequency identified CMV carriers bearing the relevant HLA. It was HLA-C-restricted CMV-specific TCR beta clonotypes that dominated the response ex vivo.

The length of the CDR3 is 13 residues. Germline V CDR1 and CDR2: SGHTA, FQGTGA. Trimming took off 5 bases at V and 4 bases at J, with 9 bases between the two ends. TCRdb re-analysed the reads in MiXCR, keeping a single row per CDR3 protein. The table has roughly 320,000 distinct CDR3 sequences, around a tenth seen once. This clonotype occurred many times. Its antigen is undetermined. The sequence came from a human donor in good health (CMV status not recorded). Some clones in this sample may be carry-over from other donors' samples. What was sequenced was PBMCs. This chain connects TRBV7-3 to TRBJ1-5, with D hard to call. CDR3 coding DNA: TGTGCCAGCAGCGCTACTGGGAATCAGCCCCAGCATTTT. This translates into CASSATGNQPQHF.